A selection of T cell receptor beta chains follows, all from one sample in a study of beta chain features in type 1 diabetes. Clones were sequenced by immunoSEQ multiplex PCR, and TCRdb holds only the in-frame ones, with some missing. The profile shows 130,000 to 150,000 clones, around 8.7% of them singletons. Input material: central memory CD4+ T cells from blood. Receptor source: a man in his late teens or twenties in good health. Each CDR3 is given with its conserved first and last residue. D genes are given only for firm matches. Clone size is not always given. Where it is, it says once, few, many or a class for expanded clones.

CDR3: CASSPRDRLFYGYTF; DNA: TGCGCCAGCAGCCCACGGGACAGATTATTCTATGGCTACACCTTC; V: TRBV5-1; J: TRBJ1-2; D: TRBD1; size: -
CDR3: CASSPPAGEQFF; DNA: TGTGCCAGCTCACCCCCCGCGGGTGAGCAGTTCTTC; V: TRBV6-5; J: TRBJ2-1; D: -; size: few
CDR3: CASSLSGPGGSEQFF; DNA: TGTGCCAGCAGCCTATCGGGACCGGGAGGCAGTGAGCAGTTCTTC; V: TRBV7-3; J: TRBJ2-1; D: TRBD2; size: -
CDR3: CAISLDRANSPLHF; DNA: TGTGCCATCAGTTTGGACAGGGCGAATTCACCCCTCCACTTT; V: TRBV10-3; J: TRBJ1-6; D: TRBD1; size: -
CDR3: CAIRKGEETQYF; DNA: TGTGCCATCAGAAAGGGGGAAGAGACCCAGTACTTC; V: TRBV10-3; J: TRBJ2-5; D: -; size: many
CDR3: CARRSGTEAFF; DNA: TGCGCCCGGCGGTCCGGTACTGAAGCTTTCTTT; V: TRBV4-3; J: TRBJ1-1; D: -; size: few
CDR3: CASRADRLEAQHF; DNA: TGTGCCAGCAGGGCGGACAGGTTGGAGGCCCAGCATTTT; V: TRBV6-1; J: TRBJ1-5; D: TRBD1; size: -
CDR3: CASSQSRVRLAGRVADTQYF; DNA: TGCGCCAGCAGTCAATCACGTGTAAGGCTAGCGGGGAGGGTCGCAGATACGCAGTATTTT; V: TRBV23-1; J: TRBJ2-3; D: TRBD2; size: -
CDR3: CASSPGGTDTQYF; DNA: TGTGCCAGCTCACCAGGCGGAACAGATACGCAGTATTTT; V: TRBV18; J: TRBJ2-3; D: -; size: many
CDR3: CASSESGGNEQFF; DNA: TGTGCCAGCAGTGAATCCGGGGGCAATGAGCAGTTCTTC; V: TRBV6-1; J: TRBJ2-1; D: -; size: -
CDR3: CASSLRGAIDTQYF; DNA: TGTGCCAGCAGCTTACGGGGGGCAATTGATACGCAGTATTTT; V: TRBV7-2; J: TRBJ2-3; D: -; size: -
CDR3: CASSLGAHRTDTQYF; DNA: TGTGCCAGCAGCTTAGGCGCCCACCGCACAGATACGCAGTATTTT; V: TRBV7-2; J: TRBJ2-3; D: -; size: -
CDR3: CASSRLGGSWRYEQYF; DNA: TGTGCCAGCAGCCGCCTGGGGGGTAGCTGGAGGTACGAGCAGTACTTC; V: TRBV7-2; J: TRBJ2-7; D: -; size: few
CDR3: CASSLAGQEAFF; DNA: TGTGCCAGCAGCTTAGCGGGACAAGAAGCTTTCTTT; V: TRBV7-9; J: TRBJ1-1; D: -; size: few
CDR3: CASSPVTSGANVLTF; DNA: TGTGCCAGCAGCCCAGTTACCTCTGGGGCCAACGTCCTGACTTTC; V: TRBV6-6; J: TRBJ2-6; D: -; size: -
CDR3: CASSLGHSQVGELFF; DNA: TGTGCCAGCAGCTTGGGGCATAGTCAGGTCGGGGAGCTGTTTTTT; V: TRBV7-9; J: TRBJ2-2; D: -; size: -
CDR3: CASSLTGDTGELFF; DNA: TGTGCCAGCAGCCTGACAGGGGACACCGGGGAGCTGTTTTTT; V: TRBV6-5; J: TRBJ2-2; D: TRBD1; size: few
CDR3: CASSVGQGASQPQHF; DNA: TGTGCCAGCAGCGTAGGACAGGGGGCGTCTCAGCCCCAGCATTTT; V: TRBV7-3; J: TRBJ1-5; D: TRBD1; size: -
CDR3: CASSATGQETQYF; DNA: TGTGCCAGCAGTGCCACAGGTCAAGAGACCCAGTACTTC; V: TRBV6-1; J: TRBJ2-5; D: -; size: -
CDR3: CASSLVHGQGEKLFF; DNA: TGTGCCAGCAGCTTAGTCCACGGACAGGGTGAAAAACTGTTTTTT; V: TRBV7-2; J: TRBJ1-4; D: TRBD1; size: -
CDR3: CATQQGRYTF; DNA: TGTGCCACACAACAGGGGCGCTACACCTTC; V: TRBV19; J: TRBJ1-2; D: TRBD1; size: many
CDR3: CASSPDRNYGYTF; DNA: TGTGCCAGCAGCCCAGACAGAAACTATGGCTACACCTTC; V: TRBV5-6; J: TRBJ1-2; D: -; size: -
CDR3: CASSWRSDEKLFF; DNA: TGTGCCAGCTCATGGAGGTCCGATGAAAAACTGTTTTTT; V: TRBV18; J: TRBJ1-4; D: -; size: few
CDR3: CASSYGTGEYYEQYF; DNA: TGTGCCAGCAGTTACGGGACAGGGGAGTACTACGAGCAGTACTTC; V: TRBV6-6; J: TRBJ2-7; D: TRBD1; size: few
CDR3: CASSLNQRDSPLHF; DNA: TGTGCCAGCAGCTTAAACCAGAGGGATTCACCCCTCCACTTT; V: TRBV7-2; J: TRBJ1-6; D: -; size: few
CDR3: CASSHRGVAGGIPDTQYF; DNA: TGTGCCAGCAGCCACCGGGGTGTGGCGGGGGGGATCCCAGATACGCAGTATTTT; V: TRBV7-2; J: TRBJ2-3; D: TRBD2; size: -
CDR3: CASFQGSGANVLTF; DNA: TGTGCCAGCTTCCAGGGCTCTGGGGCCAACGTCCTGACTTTC; V: TRBV18; J: TRBJ2-6; D: -; size: -